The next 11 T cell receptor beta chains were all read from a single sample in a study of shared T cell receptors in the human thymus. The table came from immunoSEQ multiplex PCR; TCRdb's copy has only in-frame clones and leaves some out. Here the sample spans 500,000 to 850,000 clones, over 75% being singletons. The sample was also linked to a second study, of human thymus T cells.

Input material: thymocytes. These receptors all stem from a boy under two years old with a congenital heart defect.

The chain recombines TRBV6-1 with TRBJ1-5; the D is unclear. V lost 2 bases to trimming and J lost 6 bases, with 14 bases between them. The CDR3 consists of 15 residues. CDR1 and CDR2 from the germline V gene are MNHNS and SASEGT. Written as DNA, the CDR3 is TGTGCCAGCAGTGAAAGCTTGGTGGAGAGTCAGCCCCAGCATTTT. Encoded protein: CASSESLVESQPQHF.

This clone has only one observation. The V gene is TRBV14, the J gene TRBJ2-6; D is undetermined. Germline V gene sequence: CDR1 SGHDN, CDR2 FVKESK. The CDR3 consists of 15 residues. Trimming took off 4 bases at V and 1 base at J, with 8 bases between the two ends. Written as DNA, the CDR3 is TGTGCCAGCAGCCCCGAGTCTTCTGGGGCCAACGTCCTGACTTTC. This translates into CASSPESSGANVLTF.

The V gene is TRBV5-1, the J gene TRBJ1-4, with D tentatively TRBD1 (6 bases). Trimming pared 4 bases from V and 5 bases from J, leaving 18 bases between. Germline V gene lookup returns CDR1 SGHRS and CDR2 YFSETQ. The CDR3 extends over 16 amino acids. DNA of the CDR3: TGCGCCAGCAGCCCACGAGGAGACAGGCTGAATGAAAAACTGTTTTTT. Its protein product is CASSPRGDRLNEKLFF.

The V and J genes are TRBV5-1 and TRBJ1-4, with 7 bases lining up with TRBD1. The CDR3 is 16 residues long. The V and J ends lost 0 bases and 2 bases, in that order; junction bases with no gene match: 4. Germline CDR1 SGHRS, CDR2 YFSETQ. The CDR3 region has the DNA TGCGCCAGCAGCTTGGAAGGGACAGTGACTAATGAAAAACTGTTTTTT. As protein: CASSLEGTVTNEKLFF.

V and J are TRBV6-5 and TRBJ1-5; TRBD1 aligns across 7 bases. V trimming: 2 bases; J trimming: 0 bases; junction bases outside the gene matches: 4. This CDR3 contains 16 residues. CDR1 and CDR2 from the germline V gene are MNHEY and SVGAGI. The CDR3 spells CASSYRGRGSNQPQHF. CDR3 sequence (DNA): TGTGCCAGCAGTTACAGGGGGCGCGGTAGCAATCAGCCCCAGCATTTT.

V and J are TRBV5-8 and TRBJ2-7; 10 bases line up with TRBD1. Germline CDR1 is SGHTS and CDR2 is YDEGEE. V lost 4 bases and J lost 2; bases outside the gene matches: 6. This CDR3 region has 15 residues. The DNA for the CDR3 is TGTGCCAGCAGCCCGACAGGGGGCTTCCCCTACGAGCAGTACTTC. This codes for CASSPTGGFPYEQYF.

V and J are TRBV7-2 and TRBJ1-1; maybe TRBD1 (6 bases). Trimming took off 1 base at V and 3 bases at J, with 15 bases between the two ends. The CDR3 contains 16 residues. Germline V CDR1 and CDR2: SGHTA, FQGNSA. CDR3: CASSLVGAGVDTEAFF. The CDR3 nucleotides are TGTGCCAGCAGCTTAGTGGGGGCGGGGGTCGACACTGAAGCTTTCTTT.

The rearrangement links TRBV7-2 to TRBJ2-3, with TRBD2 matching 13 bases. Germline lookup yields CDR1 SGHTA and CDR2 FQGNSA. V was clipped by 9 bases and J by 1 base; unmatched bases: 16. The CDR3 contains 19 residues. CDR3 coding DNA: TGTGCCAGTTCCAGAGGGACTAGCGGGAATGGGTCTGGCACAGATACGCAGTATTTT. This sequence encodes CASSRGTSGNGSGTDTQYF.

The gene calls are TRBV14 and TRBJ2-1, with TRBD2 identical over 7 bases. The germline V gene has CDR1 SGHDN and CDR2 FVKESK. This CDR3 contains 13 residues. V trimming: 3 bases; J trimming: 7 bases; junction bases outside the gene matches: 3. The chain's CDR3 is CASSQLAANEQFF. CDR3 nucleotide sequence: TGTGCCAGCAGCCAGCTAGCGGCGAATGAGCAGTTCTTC. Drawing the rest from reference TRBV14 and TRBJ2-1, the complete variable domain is EAGVTQFPSHSVIEKGQTVTLRCDPISGHDNLYWYRRVMGKEIKFLLHFVKESKQDESGMPNNRFLAERTGGTYSTLKVQPAELEDSGVYFCASSQLAANEQFFGPGTRLTVL.

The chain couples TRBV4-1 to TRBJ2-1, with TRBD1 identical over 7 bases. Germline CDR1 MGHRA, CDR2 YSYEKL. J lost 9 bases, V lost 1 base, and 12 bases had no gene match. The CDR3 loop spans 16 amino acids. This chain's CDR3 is CASSQAGQYILGEQFF. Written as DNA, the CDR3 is TGCGCCAGCAGCCAAGCGGGACAGTACATTTTAGGTGAGCAGTTCTTC.

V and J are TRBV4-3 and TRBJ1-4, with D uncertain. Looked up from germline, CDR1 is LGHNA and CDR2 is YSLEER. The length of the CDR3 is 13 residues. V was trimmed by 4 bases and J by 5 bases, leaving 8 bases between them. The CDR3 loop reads CASSPVLNEKLFF. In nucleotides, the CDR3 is TGCGCCAGCAGCCCAGTGCTGAATGAAAAACTGTTTTTT.